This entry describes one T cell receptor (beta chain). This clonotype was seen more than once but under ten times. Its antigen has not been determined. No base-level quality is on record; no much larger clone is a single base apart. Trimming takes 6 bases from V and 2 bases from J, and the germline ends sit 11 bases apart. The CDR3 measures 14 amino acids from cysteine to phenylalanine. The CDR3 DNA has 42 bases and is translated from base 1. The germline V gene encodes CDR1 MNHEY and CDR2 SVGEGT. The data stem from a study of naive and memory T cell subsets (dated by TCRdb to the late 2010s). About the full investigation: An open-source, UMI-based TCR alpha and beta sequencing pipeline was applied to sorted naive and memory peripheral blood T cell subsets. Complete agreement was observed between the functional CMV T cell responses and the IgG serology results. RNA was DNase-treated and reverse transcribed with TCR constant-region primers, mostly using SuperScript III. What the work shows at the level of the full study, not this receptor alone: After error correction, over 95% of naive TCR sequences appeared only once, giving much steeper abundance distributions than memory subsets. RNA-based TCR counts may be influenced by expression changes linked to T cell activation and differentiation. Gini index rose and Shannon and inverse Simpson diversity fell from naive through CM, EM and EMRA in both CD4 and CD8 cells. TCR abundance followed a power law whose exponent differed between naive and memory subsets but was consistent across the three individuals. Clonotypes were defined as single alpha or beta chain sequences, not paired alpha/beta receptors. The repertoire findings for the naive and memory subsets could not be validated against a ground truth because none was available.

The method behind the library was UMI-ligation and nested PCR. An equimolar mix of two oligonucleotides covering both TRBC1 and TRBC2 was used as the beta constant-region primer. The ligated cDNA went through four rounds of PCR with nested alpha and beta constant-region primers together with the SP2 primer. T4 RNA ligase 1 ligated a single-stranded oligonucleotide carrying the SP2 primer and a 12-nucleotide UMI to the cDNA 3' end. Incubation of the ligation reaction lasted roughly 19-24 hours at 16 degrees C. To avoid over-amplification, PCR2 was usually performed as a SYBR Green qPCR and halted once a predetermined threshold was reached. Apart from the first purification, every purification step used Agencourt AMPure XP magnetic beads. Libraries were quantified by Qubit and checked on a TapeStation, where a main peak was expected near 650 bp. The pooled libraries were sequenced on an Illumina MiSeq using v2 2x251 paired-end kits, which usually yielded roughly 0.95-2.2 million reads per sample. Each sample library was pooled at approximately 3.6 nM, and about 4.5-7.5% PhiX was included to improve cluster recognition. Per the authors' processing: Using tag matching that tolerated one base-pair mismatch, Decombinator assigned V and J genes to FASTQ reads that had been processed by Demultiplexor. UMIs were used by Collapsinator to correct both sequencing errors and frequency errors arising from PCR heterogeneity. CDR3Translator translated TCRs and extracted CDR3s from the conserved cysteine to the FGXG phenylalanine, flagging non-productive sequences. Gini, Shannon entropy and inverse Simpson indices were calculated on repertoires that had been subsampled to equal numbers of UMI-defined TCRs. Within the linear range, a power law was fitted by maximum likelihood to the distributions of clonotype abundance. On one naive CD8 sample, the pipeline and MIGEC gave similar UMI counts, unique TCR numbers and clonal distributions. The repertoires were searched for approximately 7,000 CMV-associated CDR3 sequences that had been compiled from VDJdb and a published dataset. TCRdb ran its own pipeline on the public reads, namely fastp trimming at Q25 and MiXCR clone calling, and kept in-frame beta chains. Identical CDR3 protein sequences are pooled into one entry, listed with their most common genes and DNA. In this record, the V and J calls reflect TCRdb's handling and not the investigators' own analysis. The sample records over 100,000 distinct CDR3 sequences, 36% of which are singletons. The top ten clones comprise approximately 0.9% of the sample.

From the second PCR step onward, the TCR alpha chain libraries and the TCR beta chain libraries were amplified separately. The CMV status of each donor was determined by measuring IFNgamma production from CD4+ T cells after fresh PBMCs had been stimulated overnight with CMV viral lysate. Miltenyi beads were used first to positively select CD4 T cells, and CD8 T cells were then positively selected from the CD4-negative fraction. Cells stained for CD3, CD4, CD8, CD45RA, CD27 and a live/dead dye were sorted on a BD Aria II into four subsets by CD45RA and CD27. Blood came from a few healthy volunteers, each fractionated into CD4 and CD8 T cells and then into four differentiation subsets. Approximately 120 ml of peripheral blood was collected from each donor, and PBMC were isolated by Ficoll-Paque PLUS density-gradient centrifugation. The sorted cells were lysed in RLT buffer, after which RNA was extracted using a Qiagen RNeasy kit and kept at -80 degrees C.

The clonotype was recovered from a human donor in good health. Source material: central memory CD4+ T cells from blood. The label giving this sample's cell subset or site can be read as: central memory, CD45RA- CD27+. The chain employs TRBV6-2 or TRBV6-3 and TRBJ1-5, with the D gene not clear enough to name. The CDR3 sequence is CASRGRRGNQPQHF. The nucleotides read TGTGCCAGCAGGGGAAGGAGGGGCAATCAGCCCCAGCATTTT.